This TCR beta chain was documented in a study of CD8 T cells in Susac syndrome. After extraction with the RNeasy kit, about 0.45 to 1 ug of the RNA was reverse transcribed using random hexamers. TCRdb used MiXCR to reprocess the immunoSEQ multiplex PCR reads, holding one entry per CDR3 protein. Of around 190,000 distinct CDR3 sequences in the sample, approximately 93% were seen once. Input material: CD4+ T cells from PBMCs. The sequence was obtained from a human donor in good health.

In nucleotides, the CDR3 is TGTGCCAGCAGCTTAGTGGGACAGGGGACGTATAGGAATGAGCAGTTCTTC. Protein sequence: CASSLVGQGTYRNEQFF. The V call is TRBV7-2, the J call TRBJ2-1, with 10 positions matching TRBD1. V was clipped by 1 base and J by 7 bases; unmatched bases: 10. This CDR3 region has 17 residues. Germline CDR1 is SGHTA and CDR2 is FQGNSA.